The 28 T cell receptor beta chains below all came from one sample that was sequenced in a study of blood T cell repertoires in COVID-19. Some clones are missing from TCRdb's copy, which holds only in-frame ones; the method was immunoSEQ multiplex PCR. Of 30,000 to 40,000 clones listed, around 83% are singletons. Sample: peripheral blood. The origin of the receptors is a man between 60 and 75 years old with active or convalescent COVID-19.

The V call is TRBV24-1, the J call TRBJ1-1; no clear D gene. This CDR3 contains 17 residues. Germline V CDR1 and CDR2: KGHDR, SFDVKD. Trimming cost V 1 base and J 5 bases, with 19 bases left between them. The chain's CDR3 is CATSDFGGPQMGTEAFF. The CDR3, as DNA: TGTGCCACCAGTGATTTTGGAGGGCCCCAGATGGGTACTGAAGCTTTCTTT.

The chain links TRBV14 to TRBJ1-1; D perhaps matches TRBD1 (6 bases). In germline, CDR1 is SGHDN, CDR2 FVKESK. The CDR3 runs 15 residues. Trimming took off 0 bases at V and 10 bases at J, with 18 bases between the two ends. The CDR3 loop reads CASSQDGGGPFVAFF. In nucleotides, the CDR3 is TGTGCCAGCAGCCAAGATGGGGGGGGCCCTTTCGTAGCTTTCTTT.

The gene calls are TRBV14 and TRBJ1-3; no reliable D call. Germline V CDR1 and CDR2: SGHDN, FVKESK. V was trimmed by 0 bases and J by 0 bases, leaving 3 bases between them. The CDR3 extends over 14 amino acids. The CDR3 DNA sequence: TGTGCCAGCAGCCAAGACAGCTCTGGAAACACCATATATTTT. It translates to CASSQDSSGNTIYF.

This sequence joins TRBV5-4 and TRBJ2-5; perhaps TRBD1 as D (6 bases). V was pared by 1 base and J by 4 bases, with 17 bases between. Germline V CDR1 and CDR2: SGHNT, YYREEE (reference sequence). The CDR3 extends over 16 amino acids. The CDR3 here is CASSLQAGVLGETQYF. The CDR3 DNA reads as TGTGCCAGCAGCTTGCAGGCAGGGGTATTGGGAGAGACCCAGTACTTC.

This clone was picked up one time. The CDR3 DNA sequence: TGTGCCAGCAGTTCTCCGGGACAGGGGGGGGCAAGGCATGGCTACACCTTC. Translated, it gives CASSSPGQGGARHGYTF. J is TRBJ1-2 and V is TRBV28; 11 positions match TRBD1. J gave up 6 bases and V 4 bases, and 13 bases lay outside the gene matches. Germline V gene sequence: CDR1 MDHEN, CDR2 SYDVKM. This CDR3 spans 17 amino acids.

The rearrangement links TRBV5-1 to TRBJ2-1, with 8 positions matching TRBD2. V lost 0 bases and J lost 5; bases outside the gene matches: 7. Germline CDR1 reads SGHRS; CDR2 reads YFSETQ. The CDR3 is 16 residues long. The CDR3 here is CASSLATAGVHNEQFF. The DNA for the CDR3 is TGCGCCAGCAGCTTGGCAACAGCGGGAGTACACAATGAGCAGTTCTTC.

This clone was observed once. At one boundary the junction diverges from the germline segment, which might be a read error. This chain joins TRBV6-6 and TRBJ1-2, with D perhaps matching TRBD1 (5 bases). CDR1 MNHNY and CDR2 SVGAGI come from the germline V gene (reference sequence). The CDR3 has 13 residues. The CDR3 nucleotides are TGTGCCAGCAAACAAGAGGACATGGCCGGGTATATTTTC. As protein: CASKQEDMAGYIF.

Here the CDR3 DNA reads TGTGCCAGCAGCCAAAGATTAGGCACCTCGGGCACTGAAGCTTTCTTT. The encoded protein is CASSQRLGTSGTEAFF. The chain employs TRBV3-1 (or the pseudogene TRBV3-2) and TRBJ1-1; D is undetermined. CDR1 LGHDT and CDR2 YNNKEL come from the germline V gene (reference sequence). V lost 2 bases and J 4 bases, leaving 17 bases between the germline ends. This CDR3 has 16 amino acids.

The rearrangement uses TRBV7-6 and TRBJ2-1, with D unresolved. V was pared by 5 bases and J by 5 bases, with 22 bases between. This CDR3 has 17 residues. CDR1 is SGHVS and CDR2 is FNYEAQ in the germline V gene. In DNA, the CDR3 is TGTGCCAGCAGCCCCAAGGTCAGGTCGGTAATGGACAATGAGCAGTTCTTC. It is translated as CASSPKVRSVMDNEQFF.

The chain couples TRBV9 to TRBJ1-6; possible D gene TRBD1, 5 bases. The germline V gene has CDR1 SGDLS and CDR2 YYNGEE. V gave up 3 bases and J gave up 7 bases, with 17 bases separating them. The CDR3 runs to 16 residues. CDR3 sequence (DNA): TGTGCCAGCAGCGCTCAGCCGACAGCTTTCAATTCACCCCTCCACTTT. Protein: CASSAQPTAFNSPLHF.

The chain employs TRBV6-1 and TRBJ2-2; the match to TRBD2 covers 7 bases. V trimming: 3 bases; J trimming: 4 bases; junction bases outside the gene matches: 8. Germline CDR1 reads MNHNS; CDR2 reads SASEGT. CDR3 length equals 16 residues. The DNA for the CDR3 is TGTGCCAGCAGTGACAGACTAGCCGCAATCACCGGGGAGCTGTTTTTT. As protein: CASSDRLAAITGELFF.

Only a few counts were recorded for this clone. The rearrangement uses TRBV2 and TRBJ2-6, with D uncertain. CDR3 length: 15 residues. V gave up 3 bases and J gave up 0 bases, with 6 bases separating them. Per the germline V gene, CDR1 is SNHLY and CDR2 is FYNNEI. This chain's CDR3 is CASSDWSSGANVLTF. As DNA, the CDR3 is TGTGCCAGCAGTGATTGGAGCTCTGGGGCCAACGTCCTGACTTTC.

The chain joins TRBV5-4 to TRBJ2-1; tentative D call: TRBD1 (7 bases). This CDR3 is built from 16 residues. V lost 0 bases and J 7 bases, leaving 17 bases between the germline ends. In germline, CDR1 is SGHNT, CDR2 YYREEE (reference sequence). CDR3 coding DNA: TGTGCCAGCAGCTTGGGGCAGGGGGAGGTAAGGAATGAGCAGTTCTTC. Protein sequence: CASSLGQGEVRNEQFF.

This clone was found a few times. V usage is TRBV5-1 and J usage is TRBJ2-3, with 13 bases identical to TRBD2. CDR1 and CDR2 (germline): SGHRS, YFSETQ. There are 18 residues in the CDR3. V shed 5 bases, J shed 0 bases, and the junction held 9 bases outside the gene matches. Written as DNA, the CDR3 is TGCGCCAGCAGACCTAGACTAGCGGGGGGCGCAAGCACAGATACGCAGTATTTT. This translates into CASRPRLAGGASTDTQYF.

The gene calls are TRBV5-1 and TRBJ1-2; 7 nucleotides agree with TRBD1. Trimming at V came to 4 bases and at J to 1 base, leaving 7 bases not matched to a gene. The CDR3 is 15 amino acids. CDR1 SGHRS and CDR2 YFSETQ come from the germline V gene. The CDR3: CASSIQGGLNYGYTF. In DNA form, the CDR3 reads TGCGCCAGCAGCATTCAGGGGGGACTTAACTATGGCTACACCTTC.

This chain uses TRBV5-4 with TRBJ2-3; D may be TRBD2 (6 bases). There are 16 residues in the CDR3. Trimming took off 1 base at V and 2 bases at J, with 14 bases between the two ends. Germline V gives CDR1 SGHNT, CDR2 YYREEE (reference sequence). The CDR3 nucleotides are TGTGCCAGCAGCTTGAGGAGACTAGGATTCACAGATACGCAGTATTTT. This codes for CASSLRRLGFTDTQYF.

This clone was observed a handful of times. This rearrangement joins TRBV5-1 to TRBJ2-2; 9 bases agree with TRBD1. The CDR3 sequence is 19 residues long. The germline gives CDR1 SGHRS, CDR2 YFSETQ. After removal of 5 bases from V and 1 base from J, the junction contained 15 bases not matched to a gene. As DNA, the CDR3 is TGCGCCAGCAGTTGGTATGGTGCGACAGGGGGACAGAACACCGGGGAGCTGTTTTTT. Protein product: CASSWYGATGGQNTGELFF. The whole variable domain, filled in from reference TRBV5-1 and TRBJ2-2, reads KAGVTQTPRYLIKTRGQQVTLSCSPISGHRSVSWYQQTPGQGLQFLFEYFSETQRNKGNFPGRFSGRQFSNSRSEMNVSTLELGDSALYLCASSWYGATGGQNTGELFFGEGSRLTVL.

For the CDR3, the DNA is TGTGCCAGCTCACCCAGGGCCAGGGGCACATTCCCGGTAGCTTTCTTT. Residues: CASSPRARGTFPVAFF. V is TRBV18 and J is TRBJ1-1, with TRBD1 as a possible D gene (6 bases). Germline V gives CDR1 KGHSH, CDR2 LQKENI. CDR3 size: 16 residues. V lost 3 bases and J lost 10, with 24 bases in between. Based on the CDR3 plus reference TRBV18 and TRBJ1-1, the full variable domain is NAGVMQNPRHLVRRRGQEARLRCSPMKGHSHVYWYRQLPEEGLKFMVYLQKENIIDESGMPKERFSAEFPKEGPSILRIQQVVRGDSAAYFCASSPRARGTFPVAFFGQGTRLTVV.

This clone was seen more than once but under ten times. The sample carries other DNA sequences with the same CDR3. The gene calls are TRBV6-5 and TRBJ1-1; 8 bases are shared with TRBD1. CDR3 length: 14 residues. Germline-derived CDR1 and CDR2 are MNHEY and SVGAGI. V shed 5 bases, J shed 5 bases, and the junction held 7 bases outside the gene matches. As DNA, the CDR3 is TGTGCCAGCAGTCTAAGGACAGGGTGGACTGAAGCTTTCTTT. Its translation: CASSLRTGWTEAFF.

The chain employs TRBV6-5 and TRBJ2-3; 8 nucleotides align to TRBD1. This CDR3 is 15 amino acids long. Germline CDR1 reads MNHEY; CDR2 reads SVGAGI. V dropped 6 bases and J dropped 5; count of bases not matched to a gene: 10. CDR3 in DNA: TGTGCCAGCAGCCTCCCTGGACAGGGAATAGATACGCAGTATTTT. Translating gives CASSLPGQGIDTQYF.

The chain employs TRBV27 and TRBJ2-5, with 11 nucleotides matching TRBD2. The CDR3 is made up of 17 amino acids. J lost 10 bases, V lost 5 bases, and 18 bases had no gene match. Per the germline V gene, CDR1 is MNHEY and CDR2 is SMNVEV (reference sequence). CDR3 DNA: TGTGCCAGCAGTCCCCGACTAGCGGGGACCTCTAGAGAAGGCCAGTACTTC. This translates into CASSPRLAGTSREGQYF.

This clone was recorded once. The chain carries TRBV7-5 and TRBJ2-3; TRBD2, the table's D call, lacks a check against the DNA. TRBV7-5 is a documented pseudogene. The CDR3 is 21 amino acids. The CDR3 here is CARSLEDGQPGLAGDPDTQYF. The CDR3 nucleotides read TGTGCCAGAAGCTTAGAAGATGGCCAGCCGGGACTAGCGGGAGACCCAGATACGCAGTATTTT.

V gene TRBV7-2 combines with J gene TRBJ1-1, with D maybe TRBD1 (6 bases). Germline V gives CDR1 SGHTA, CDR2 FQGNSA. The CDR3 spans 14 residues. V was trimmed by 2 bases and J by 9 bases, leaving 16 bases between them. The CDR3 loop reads CASSLRQGSVQAFF. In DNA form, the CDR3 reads TGTGCCAGCAGCTTAAGGCAGGGGAGCGTCCAAGCTTTCTTT. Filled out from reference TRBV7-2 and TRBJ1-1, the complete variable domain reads GAGVSQSPSNKVTEKGKDVELRCDPISGHTALYWYRQSLGQGLEFLIYFQGNSAPDKSGLPSDRFSAERTGGSVSTLTIQRTQQEDSAVYLCASSLRQGSVQAFFGQGTRLTVV.

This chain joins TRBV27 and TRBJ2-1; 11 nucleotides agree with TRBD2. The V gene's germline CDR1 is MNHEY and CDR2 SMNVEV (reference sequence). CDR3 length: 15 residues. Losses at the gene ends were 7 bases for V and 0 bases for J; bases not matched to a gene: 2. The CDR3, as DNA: TGTGCCAGCACCCTAGCGGGAGGCTCCTACAATGAGCAGTTCTTC. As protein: CASTLAGGSYNEQFF.

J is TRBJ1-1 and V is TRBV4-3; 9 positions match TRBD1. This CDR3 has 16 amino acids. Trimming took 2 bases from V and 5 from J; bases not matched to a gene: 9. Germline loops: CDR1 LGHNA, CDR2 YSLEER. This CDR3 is CASSQSGTGWFTEAFF. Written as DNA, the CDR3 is TGCGCCAGCAGCCAATCGGGGACAGGGTGGTTTACTGAAGCTTTCTTT.

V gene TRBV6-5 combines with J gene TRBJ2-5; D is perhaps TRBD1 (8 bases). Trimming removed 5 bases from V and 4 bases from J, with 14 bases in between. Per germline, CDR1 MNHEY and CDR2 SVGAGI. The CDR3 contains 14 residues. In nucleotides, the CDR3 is TGTGCCAGCAGTAGGACAGGGAGGGCAGAGACCCAGTACTTC. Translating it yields CASSRTGRAETQYF.

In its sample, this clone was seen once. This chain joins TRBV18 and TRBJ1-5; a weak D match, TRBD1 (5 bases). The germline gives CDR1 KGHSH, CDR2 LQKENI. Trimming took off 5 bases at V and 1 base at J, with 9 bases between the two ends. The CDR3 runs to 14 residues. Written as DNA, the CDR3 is TGTGCCAGCTCAGCTAAGGGGAGCAATCAGCCCCAGCATTTT. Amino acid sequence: CASSAKGSNQPQHF.

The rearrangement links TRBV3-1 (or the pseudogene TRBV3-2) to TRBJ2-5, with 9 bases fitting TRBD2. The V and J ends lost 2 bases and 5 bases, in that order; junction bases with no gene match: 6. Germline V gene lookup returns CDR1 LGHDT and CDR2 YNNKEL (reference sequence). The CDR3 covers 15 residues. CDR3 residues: CASSQLAGEVETQYF. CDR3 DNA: TGTGCCAGCAGCCAATTAGCGGGAGAGGTCGAGACCCAGTACTTC.